Listed below are T cell receptor beta chains from one sample, sequenced in a study of blood T cells in healthy people across ages. One entry per CDR3 protein, called by TCRdb with MiXCR from the 5' RACE reads. The sample records about 1.6 million distinct CDR3 sequences, around 35% being singletons. Material for sequencing was blood. Receptors originate from a woman aged 25 to 45 in good health. The CDR3 runs from the conserved cysteine through the conserved F or W. The D gene is left open where the match is weak. The size of a clone is reported for some rows only, either as once, few or many, or as a class for expanded clones.

CDR3 DNA: TGCGCCAGCAGCCCCCGCGACAACACCGGGGAGCTGTTTTTT
CDR3 protein: CASSPRDNTGELFF
clone size: few
J gene: TRBJ2-2
D gene: .
V gene: TRBV5-1

CDR3 DNA: TGCGCCAGCAGCTTGAGAGCGGACACAGATACGCAGTATTTT
CDR3 protein: CASSLRADTDTQYF
clone size: .
J gene: TRBJ2-3
D gene: .
V gene: TRBV5-1

CDR3 DNA: TGTGCCAGCAGCATAACTAGCGGAGGGGTTTCCTACGAGCAGTACTTC
CDR3 protein: CASSITSGGVSYEQYF
clone size: few
J gene: TRBJ2-7
D gene: TRBD2
V gene: TRBV7-2

CDR3 DNA: TGTGCCAGCAGTTGTAGCGGGGTCTACAATGAGCAGTTCTTC
CDR3 protein: CASSCSGVYNEQFF
clone size: .
J gene: TRBJ2-1
D gene: TRBD2
V gene: TRBV27

CDR3 DNA: TGTGCCAGCAGCCCAAGCCGGGACGCCTACGGGCAGTACTTC
CDR3 protein: CASSPSRDAYGQYF
clone size: once
J gene: TRBJ2-4
D gene: .
V gene: TRBV13

CDR3 DNA: TGTGCCAGCTTCAGGGACAGGGGATTCAATGAGCAGTTCTTC
CDR3 protein: CASFRDRGFNEQFF
clone size: .
J gene: TRBJ2-1
D gene: TRBD1
V gene: TRBV27

CDR3 DNA: TGTGCCAGCAGCTTAGGGGCGGGAGTAGTGGAGTTCTTC
CDR3 protein: CASSLGAGVVEFF
clone size: .
J gene: TRBJ2-1
D gene: TRBD2
V gene: TRBV7-9

CDR3 DNA: TGTGCCAGCAGCTTAGAAGGCCGGACAGGTGCTTTTGAAAAACTGTTTTTT
CDR3 protein: CASSLEGRTGAFEKLFF
clone size: .
J gene: TRBJ1-4
D gene: TRBD1
V gene: TRBV7-9

CDR3 DNA: TGTGCCAGCAGCCAAGGCTCGTCGGCAGATACGCAGTATTTT
CDR3 protein: CASSQGSSADTQYF
clone size: many
J gene: TRBJ2-3
D gene: .
V gene: TRBV4-2

CDR3 DNA: TGTGCCAGCAGCGGACAGGGGATACTCACCGGGGAGCTGTTTTTT
CDR3 protein: CASSGQGILTGELFF
clone size: .
J gene: TRBJ2-2
D gene: TRBD1
V gene: TRBV2

CDR3 DNA: TGCAGCGTGGATACACAGAAAGAGACCCAGTACTTC
CDR3 protein: CSVDTQKETQYF
clone size: many
J gene: TRBJ2-5
D gene: .
V gene: TRBV29-1

CDR3 DNA: TGTGCCAGCAGCCTTCAACTAGGGACTAGCGGGGGGGGGTTTCAATATTTT
CDR3 protein: CASSLQLGTSGGGFQYF
clone size: once
J gene: TRBJ2-3
D gene: TRBD2
V gene: TRBV7-2

CDR3 DNA: TGTGCCACCGAGGGACAGGGCAACACCGGGGAGCTGTTTTTT
CDR3 protein: CATEGQGNTGELFF
clone size: .
J gene: TRBJ2-2
D gene: TRBD1
V gene: TRBV7-9

CDR3 DNA: TGTGCCAGCAGCGTAAAGACAGGGGATGAAAAACTGTTTTTT
CDR3 protein: CASSVKTGDEKLFF
clone size: .
J gene: TRBJ1-4
D gene: TRBD1
V gene: TRBV7-2

CDR3 DNA: TGTGCCATCAGTGAGTGGTCGACAGGGGGAGGCTACACCTTC
CDR3 protein: CAISEWSTGGGYTF
clone size: few
J gene: TRBJ1-2
D gene: TRBD1
V gene: TRBV10-3

CDR3 DNA: TGTGCCAGCAGAGCTGGGGTGGGAGGGGTCCCTTACAATGAGCAGTTCTTC
CDR3 protein: CASRAGVGGVPYNEQFF
clone size: .
J gene: TRBJ2-1
D gene: TRBD2
V gene: TRBV7-9

CDR3 DNA: TGTGCCAGCAGTAGGACTTTAACTAGCACAGATACGCAGTATTTT
CDR3 protein: CASSRTLTSTDTQYF
clone size: .
J gene: TRBJ2-3
D gene: .
V gene: TRBV27

CDR3 DNA: TGTGCCAGCAGCGTAGGGGGCGAGCGGAGCTCCTACAATGAGCAGTTCTTC
CDR3 protein: CASSVGGERSSYNEQFF
clone size: .
J gene: TRBJ2-1
D gene: .
V gene: TRBV9

CDR3 DNA: TGTGCCAGCAGTTTCAACAGGGACTGTGGCTACACCTTC
CDR3 protein: CASSFNRDCGYTF
clone size: .
J gene: TRBJ1-2
D gene: .
V gene: TRBV27

CDR3 DNA: TGTGCCACCAGCACGAGTCCGGACAAGGCCGCTGTTTGGTTTAATGAAAAACTGTTTTTT
CDR3 protein: CATSTSPDKAAVWFNEKLFF
clone size: .
J gene: TRBJ1-4
D gene: .
V gene: TRBV15

CDR3 DNA: TGTGCCAGCAGCGAGACGGCTAGCGGGGGGCGCGGGGAGCAGTTCTTC
CDR3 protein: CASSETASGGRGEQFF
clone size: few
J gene: TRBJ2-1
D gene: TRBD2
V gene: TRBV9

CDR3 DNA: TGCAGTGCTAGGGATCCAGGGCCCTCTGGAAACACCATATATTTT
CDR3 protein: CSARDPGPSGNTIYF
clone size: few
J gene: TRBJ1-3
D gene: .
V gene: TRBV20-1

CDR3 DNA: TGTGCCAGCAGTGCCCCCTCTGGCGGGGGGTATGTGACAGATACGCAGTATTTT
CDR3 protein: CASSAPSGGGYVTDTQYF
clone size: .
J gene: TRBJ2-3
D gene: TRBD2
V gene: TRBV6-1

CDR3 DNA: TGTGCCAGCAGCGAAGGACTAGCGGGGAGCGAGCAGTTCTTC
CDR3 protein: CASSEGLAGSEQFF
clone size: .
J gene: TRBJ2-1
D gene: TRBD2
V gene: TRBV9

CDR3 DNA: TGTGCCAGCAGCGGCGGCCGGCTAGCGGGACTAGAGACCCAGTACTTC
CDR3 protein: CASSGGRLAGLETQYF
clone size: few
J gene: TRBJ2-5
D gene: TRBD2
V gene: TRBV11-2

CDR3 DNA: TGCAGTGCTAGCGGACAGGGGGTGCGACAGCCCCAGCATTTT
CDR3 protein: CSASGQGVRQPQHF
clone size: many
J gene: TRBJ1-5
D gene: TRBD1
V gene: TRBV20-1

CDR3 DNA: TGTGCCAGCAGTGGGACAATTAGCTCCTACGAGCAGTACTTC
CDR3 protein: CASSGTISSYEQYF
clone size: .
J gene: TRBJ2-7
D gene: .
V gene: TRBV2

CDR3 DNA: TGCAACGCAGAAGTTTCTCTGGGGGGCCACACCTTC
CDR3 protein: CNAEVSLGGHTF
clone size: .
J gene: TRBJ1-2
D gene: .
V gene: TRBV29-1

CDR3 DNA: TGTGCCAGCAGTTTTCAAGGACAGGGGCGAGGCGAGCAGTACTTC
CDR3 protein: CASSFQGQGRGEQYF
clone size: .
J gene: TRBJ2-7
D gene: TRBD1
V gene: TRBV27

CDR3 DNA: TGCAGTGCGGCAAAGCTAGCGATGACGGACGAGCAGTACTTC
CDR3 protein: CSAAKLAMTDEQYF
clone size: .
J gene: TRBJ2-7
D gene: .
V gene: TRBV20-1